These 25 T cell receptor beta chains were sequenced from one sample in a study of spatial heterogeneity in lung cancer. TCRdb reanalysed the 5' RACE reads using MiXCR and keeps one entry per CDR3 protein. The profile shows 65,000 to 85,000 distinct CDR3 sequences, around 21% of them singletons. The time point denotes: sample taken at primary tumor resection. Whole RNA came from tumor, nontumor lung or frozen PBMC and was sequenced without being sorted. The input for sequencing was PBMCs, taken at surgery. These receptors originate from a male donor with early-stage non-small cell lung cancer.

This clonotype has just a few counts. This chain uses TRBV28 with TRBJ2-7; unclear D gene. Trimming removed 6 bases from V and 0 bases from J, with 6 bases in between. The CDR3 runs to 12 residues. Germline assignment: CDR1 MDHEN and CDR2 SYDVKM. The CDR3 coding sequence is TGTGCCAGCAGGGACGTCTCCTACGAGCAGTACTTC. Translated, it gives CASRDVSYEQYF. Using reference TRBV28 and TRBJ2-7 for the parts outside the CDR3, the full variable domain is DVKVTQSSRYLVKRTGEKVFLECVQDMDHENMFWYRQDPGLGLRLIYFSYDVKMKEKGDIPEGYSVSREKKERFSLILESASTNQTSMYLCASRDVSYEQYFGPGTRLTVT.

The genes are TRBV27 and TRBJ2-5; TRBD2 agrees at 8 bases. Germline V gene data show CDR1 as MNHEY and CDR2 as SMNVEV (reference sequence). The ends lost 0 bases at V and 7 bases at J; junction bases unmatched: 1. This CDR3 is built from 13 residues. CDR3 DNA sequence: TGTGCCAGCAGTTTATCTCGGGAGGGGACCCAGTACTTC. It yields the protein CASSLSREGTQYF.

The V gene is TRBV28, the J gene TRBJ2-4, with D perhaps matching TRBD2 (5 bases). CDR3 length: 15 residues. Per germline, CDR1 MDHEN and CDR2 SYDVKM. The V end lost 8 bases, the J end lost 0 bases, and 14 bases lay between the germline ends. Written as DNA, the CDR3 is TGTGCCAGCTGCCCGGCGGGCATAGCCAAAAACATTCAGTACTTC. It specifies CASCPAGIAKNIQYF.

Many counts were recorded for this clonotype. This rearrangement joins TRBV3-1 to TRBJ2-5; D might be TRBD1 (6 bases). Trimming cost V 1 base and J 5 bases, with 11 bases left between them. This CDR3 has 14 residues. Germline CDR1 reads LGHDT; CDR2 reads YNNKEL (reference sequence). The CDR3 sequence is CASSQGFGQETQYF. The CDR3 DNA sequence: TGTGCCAGCAGCCAAGGATTCGGACAGGAGACCCAGTACTTC.

In its sample, this clonotype was seen a few times. The chain couples TRBV27 to TRBJ1-1; D possibly corresponds to TRBD1 (6 bases). V was cut by 6 bases and J by 1 base, with 9 bases left in between. In germline, CDR1 is MNHEY, CDR2 SMNVEV (reference sequence). The length of the CDR3 is 13 residues. Here the CDR3 reads CASRPTGNTEAFF. CDR3 in DNA: TGTGCCAGCAGGCCGACAGGGAACACTGAAGCTTTCTTT.

The chain couples TRBV11-2 to TRBJ2-3; 7 bases fit TRBD1. CDR1 and CDR2 from the germline V gene are SGHAT and FQNNGV. V lost 4 bases and J lost 4; bases outside the gene matches: 8. This CDR3 comprises 15 residues. CDR3 in amino acids: CASSSQGVAPDTQYF. In DNA form, the CDR3 reads TGTGCCAGCAGCTCCCAGGGGGTTGCCCCAGATACGCAGTATTTT. Full variable domain (outside the CDR3, taken from reference TRBV11-2 and TRBJ2-3): EAGVAQSPRYKIIEKRQSVAFWCNPISGHATLYWYQQILGQGPKLLIQFQNNGVVDDSQLPKDRFSAERLKGVDSTLKIQPAKLEDSAVYLCASSSQGVAPDTQYFGPGTRLTVL.

The chain combines TRBV7-3 with TRBJ2-1; TRBD1 agrees at 8 bases. Germline loops: CDR1 SGHTA, CDR2 FQGTGA. V lost 5 bases to trimming and J lost 5 bases; unmatched junction nucleotides: 8. CDR3 size: 15 residues. CDR3 region: CASSPWDRRDNEQFF. The CDR3 DNA reads as TGTGCCAGCAGCCCCTGGGACAGGAGAGACAATGAGCAGTTCTTC. The variable domain in full, completed from reference TRBV7-3 and TRBJ2-1, reads GAGVSQTPSNKVTEKGKYVELRCDPISGHTALYWYRQSLGQGPEFLIYFQGTGAADDSGLPNDRFFAVRPEGSVSTLKIQRTERGDSAVYLCASSPWDRRDNEQFFGPGTRLTVL.

This clonotype was picked up a small number of times. This rearrangement joins TRBV6-2 or TRBV6-3 to TRBJ1-5; 7 positions match TRBD1. The CDR3 spans 14 residues. CDR1 is MNHEY and CDR2 is SVGEGT in the germline V gene. J lost 7 bases, V lost 5 bases, and 8 bases had no gene match. The CDR3 bases are TGTGCCAGCAGTCGACAGGGATTTGGGCAGCCCCAGCATTTT. Translation: CASSRQGFGQPQHF.

This clonotype was detected only a few times. This sequence joins TRBV6-5 and TRBJ1-5; TRBD1 might be the D (5 bases). The CDR3 loop spans 14 amino acids. Germline assignment: CDR1 MNHEY and CDR2 SVGAGI. With 4 bases removed from V and 0 bases from J, the gap between germline ends came to 7 bases. The DNA for the CDR3 is TGTGCCAGCAGTTCCGGGACTAGCAATCAGCCCCAGCATTTT. Amino acid sequence: CASSSGTSNQPQHF.

This clonotype came up a few times. The chain uses TRBV7-3 and TRBJ2-7; no clear D gene. The germline CDR1 and CDR2 sequences are SGHTA and FQGTGA. This CDR3 spans 14 amino acids. V lost 1 base and J lost 1, with 8 bases in between. The CDR3 coding sequence is TGTGCCAGCAGCTTAATGCACGGATCCTACGAGCAGTACTTC. Protein product: CASSLMHGSYEQYF.

CDR3 nucleotides: TGTGCCAGCAGCTTGATTGCAGGGGACTACGAGCAGTACTTC. It codes for CASSLIAGDYEQYF. This rearrangement joins TRBV5-4 to TRBJ2-7, with a tentative D call TRBD1 (6 bases). This CDR3 has 14 amino acids. Deletions cut 1 base from V and 3 bases from J, with 11 bases between. Germline CDR1 SGHNT, CDR2 YYREEE (reference sequence).

This chain uses TRBV2 with TRBJ1-2; the match to TRBD1 covers 7 bases. The CDR3 has 13 residues. Germline V gene data show CDR1 as SNHLY and CDR2 as FYNNEI. Trimming removed 7 bases from V and 8 bases from J; junction bases left unmatched: 10. The CDR3: CASIGATGIGYTF. The CDR3 DNA is TGTGCCAGCATAGGGGCGACAGGGATCGGCTACACCTTC. The complete variable domain, with remaining parts taken from reference TRBV2 and TRBJ1-2, reads EPEVTQTPSHQVTQMGQEVILRCVPISNHLYFYWYRQILGQKVEFLVSFYNNEISEKSEIFDDQFSVERPDGSNFTLKIRSTKLEDSAMYFCASIGATGIGYTFGSGTRLTVV.

V usage is TRBV28 and J usage is TRBJ2-3; D is tentatively TRBD1 or TRBD2 (5 bases each). V dropped 10 bases and J dropped 6 bases, with 20 bases sitting between them. CDR3 length equals 14 residues. CDR1 and CDR2 from the germline V gene are MDHEN and SYDVKM. The CDR3 bases are TGTGCCACCTACGTTGGGGGTCCCCCGGATACGCAGTATTTT. This sequence encodes CATYVGGPPDTQYF.

This clonotype was counted ten times or more. The chain combines TRBV13 with TRBJ2-3; 8 bases fit TRBD2. Germline V gene sequence: CDR1 PRHDT, CDR2 FYEKMQ (reference sequence). This CDR3 comprises 16 residues. With V trimmed by 4 bases and J by 5 bases, 11 bases remained unmatched. CDR3 sequence (DNA): TGTGCCAGCAGCTCCTACCGCGGGGGGAGAGGAGATACGCAGTATTTT. Its protein is CASSSYRGGRGDTQYF. Filled out from reference TRBV13 and TRBJ2-3, the complete variable domain reads AAGVIQSPRHLIKEKRETATLKCYPIPRHDTVYWYQQGPGQDPQFLISFYEKMQSDKGSIPDRFSAQQFSDYHSELNMSSLELGDSALYFCASSSYRGGRGDTQYFGPGTRLTVL.

In this sample, this clonotype turned up a few times. CDR3 region: CASSRDWSSYNEQFF. CDR3 coding DNA: TGTGCCAGCAGTCGCGACTGGAGCTCCTACAATGAGCAGTTCTTC. This chain uses TRBV7-2 with TRBJ2-1; D is unclear. V lost 6 bases and J lost 0, with 12 bases in between. The CDR3 sequence is 15 residues long. Germline-derived CDR1 and CDR2 are SGHTA and FQGNSA.

This clonotype has a handful of counts. V gene TRBV11-2 combines with J gene TRBJ2-1; 8 positions match TRBD2. The CDR3 runs to 14 residues. Trimming removed 0 bases from V and 8 bases from J; junction bases left unmatched: 3. The V gene's germline CDR1 is SGHAT and CDR2 FQNNGV. CDR3 loop: CASSLDGTSDEQFF. CDR3 DNA sequence: TGTGCCAGCAGCTTAGATGGGACTAGTGATGAGCAGTTCTTC.

This clonotype was detected a few times. V gene TRBV28 combines with J gene TRBJ2-1; D is undetermined. The CDR3 sequence is 15 residues long. Trimming shortened V by 2 bases and J by 4 bases, and 12 bases separated the two germline ends. The germline CDR1 and CDR2 sequences are MDHEN and SYDVKM. DNA for the CDR3: TGTGCCAGCAGTTTAACGGCCGGCCCGTACAATGAGCAGTTCTTC. Its translation: CASSLTAGPYNEQFF.

The rearrangement links TRBV4-2 to TRBJ1-1, with TRBD1 as a possible D gene (5 bases). The germline V gene encodes CDR1 LGHNA and CDR2 YNFKEQ. V gave up 2 bases and J gave up 0 bases, with 16 bases separating them. The CDR3 loop spans 17 amino acids. The CDR3 loop reads CASSQSRGGPMNTEAFF. The CDR3 coding sequence is TGTGCCAGCAGCCAAAGCCGTGGGGGACCTATGAACACTGAAGCTTTCTTT.

The rearrangement uses TRBV7-2 and TRBJ1-1; possibly TRBD1 for D (6 bases). The CDR3 extends over 14 amino acids. CDR1 SGHTA and CDR2 FQGNSA come from the germline V gene. Trimming removed 3 bases from V and 0 bases from J, with 8 bases in between. CDR3 amino acids: CASSLYRVNTEAFF. DNA for the CDR3: TGTGCCAGCAGCTTGTACAGGGTGAACACTGAAGCTTTCTTT.

Many counts were recorded for this clonotype. The chain carries TRBV4-2 and TRBJ2-7; TRBD1 agrees at 8 bases. CDR1 and CDR2 (germline): LGHNA, YNFKEQ. Trimming took 4 bases from V and 3 from J; bases not matched to a gene: 11. The length of the CDR3 is 16 residues. The CDR3 DNA reads as TGTGCCAGCAGCCTCTCAGGTTCAGGGGGCGGCTACGAGCAGTACTTC. It translates to CASSLSGSGGGYEQYF.

This clonotype was observed a handful of times. The rearrangement uses TRBV5-5 and TRBJ1-1; TRBD1 might be the D (5 bases). Per germline, CDR1 SGHKS and CDR2 YYEKEE (reference sequence). Between the trimmed V and J ends, which lost 1 base and 3 bases, there was a span of 10 bases. The CDR3 runs 14 residues. The CDR3 nucleotides are TGTGCCAGCAGCTTGACCGGGGGGGACACTGAAGCTTTCTTT. It yields the protein CASSLTGGDTEAFF.

V and J are TRBV4-1 and TRBJ2-7; D possibly uses TRBD1 or TRBD2 (5 bases each). Germline lookup yields CDR1 MGHRA and CDR2 YSYEKL. The CDR3 is 16 amino acids. With 0 bases removed from V and 0 bases from J, the gap between germline ends came to 12 bases. CDR3 DNA sequence: TGCGCCAGCAGCCAAGAATACGGGGCCTACTCCTACGAGCAGTACTTC. It specifies CASSQEYGAYSYEQYF.

This clonotype occurred a few times. The chain employs TRBV6-1 and TRBJ1-5, with TRBD1 as a possible D gene (5 bases). Germline V gene data show CDR1 as MNHNS and CDR2 as SASEGT. There are 14 residues in the CDR3. Trimming pared 7 bases from V and 6 bases from J, leaving 16 bases between. The CDR3 nucleotides are TGTGCCAGCACTATATCGGGGGAGTTTCAGCCCCAGCATTTT. It encodes CASTISGEFQPQHF.

This clonotype turned up a few times. The chain employs TRBV20-1 and TRBJ1-2, with D unclear. The CDR3 length is 11 residues. Germline CDR1 DFQATT, CDR2 SNEGSKA (reference sequence). V dropped 0 bases and J dropped 8 bases, with 7 bases sitting between them. For the CDR3, the DNA is TGCAGTGCTAGAGATGGACGAGGCTACACCTTC. Protein product: CSARDGRGYTF.

The table lists this clonotype with a few counts. The chain carries TRBV9 and TRBJ2-7; D ambiguous. Trimming removed 0 bases from V and 5 bases from J, with 12 bases in between. CDR3 length equals 14 residues. The germline V gene has CDR1 SGDLS and CDR2 YYNGEE. This CDR3 is CASSVEAGRNEQYF. In DNA form, the CDR3 reads TGTGCCAGCAGCGTAGAGGCAGGTCGCAACGAGCAGTACTTC.